This entry describes one T cell receptor (beta chain). The source of the sample is a study of blood T cell repertoires in COVID-19. As for the study in general: Sample material is recorded as cDNA or gDNA derived from T cells, B-cell-depleted T cells, or PBMCs.

As originally analysed: Amplifying reference gene primers gave estimates of nucleated cell counts. Clones were read by immunoSEQ multiplex PCR, and TCRdb kept only the in-frame ones, dropping some. V and J calls and clone size are those listed in that table; D and trimming were worked out from the DNA. Of more than 65,000 clones in the sample, 65% to 85% were seen once. This CDR3 is 14 amino acids long. Germline trimming cut 3 bases from V and 4 bases from J; bases unmatched to any gene: 2. Looked up from germline, CDR1 is MGHRA and CDR2 is YSYEKL. This TCR derives from a woman aged 45 to 65 with acute or convalescent COVID-19. Sequencing was carried out using peripheral blood. The chain combines TRBV4-1 with TRBJ2-5; 10 bases agree with TRBD1. This chain's CDR3 is CASSQDRGRETQYF. In DNA, the CDR3 is TGCGCCAGCAGCCAGGACAGGGGGAGAGAGACCCAGTACTTC.